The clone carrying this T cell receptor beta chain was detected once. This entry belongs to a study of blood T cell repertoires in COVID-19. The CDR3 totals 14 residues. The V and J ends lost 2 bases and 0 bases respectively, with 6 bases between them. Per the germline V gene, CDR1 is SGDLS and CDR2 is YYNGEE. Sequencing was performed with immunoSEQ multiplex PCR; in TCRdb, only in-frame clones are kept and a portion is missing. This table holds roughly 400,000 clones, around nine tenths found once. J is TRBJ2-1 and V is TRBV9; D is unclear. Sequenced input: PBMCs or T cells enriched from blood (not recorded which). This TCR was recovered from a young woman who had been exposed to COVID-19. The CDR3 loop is CASSVASSYNEQFF. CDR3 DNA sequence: TGTGCCAGCAGCGTCGCTAGCTCCTACAATGAGCAGTTCTTC.